One sample yielded the 7 T cell receptor beta chains listed below, sequenced in a study of shared clonotypes between healthy human individuals. Naive CD8 populations comprised CD45RO-negative cells positively selected for CCR7, excluding terminally differentiated effector memory CD45RA+ cells. Data came from immunoSEQ multiplex PCR; TCRdb stores just in-frame clones and leaves some out. The sample contains just over 2,000,000 clones, about 95% of which appear only once. The sample taken for sequencing was naive CD8+ T cells sorted from blood. Every receptor here comes from a man younger than 30 in good health.

The CDR3 region is CASSQGLATPTDTQYF. DNA of the CDR3: TGCGCCAGCAGCCAAGGACTAGCGACCCCCACAGATACGCAGTATTTT. The V call is TRBV4-1, the J call TRBJ2-3, with 8 bases lining up with TRBD2. Per the germline V gene, CDR1 is MGHRA and CDR2 is YSYEKL. The length of the CDR3 is 16 residues. Germline trimming cut 1 base from V and 2 bases from J; bases unmatched to any gene: 5.

The CDR3 region is CASSIGLSEYEQYF. As DNA, the CDR3 is TGTGCCAGCAGTATCGGGTTATCAGAGTACGAGCAGTACTTC. The chain recombines TRBV28 with TRBJ2-7, with D unresolved. The CDR3 is made up of 14 amino acids. Trimming took off 5 bases at V and 4 bases at J, with 15 bases between the two ends. Germline CDR1 MDHEN, CDR2 SYDVKM.

The V call is TRBV19, the J call TRBJ2-3; D possibly corresponds to TRBD2 (5 bases). V gave up 5 bases and J gave up 4 bases, with 19 bases separating them. This CDR3 is 16 amino acids long. Germline CDR1 is LNHDA and CDR2 is SQIVND (reference sequence). This CDR3 is CASSSGLVRVPDTQYF. DNA of the CDR3: TGTGCCAGTAGTTCGGGGTTGGTGAGGGTCCCAGATACGCAGTATTTT. Together with reference TRBV19 and TRBJ2-3, the CDR3 gives the full variable domain: DGGITQSPKYLFRKEGQNVTLSCEQNLNHDAMYWYRQDPGQGLRLIYYSQIVNDFQKGDIAEGYSVSREKKESFPLTVTSAQKNPTAFYLCASSSGLVRVPDTQYFGPGTRLTVL.

The chain recombines TRBV29-1 with TRBJ1-2; a weak D match, TRBD1 (6 bases). V was trimmed by 8 bases and J by 3 bases, leaving 13 bases between them. Germline V gives CDR1 SQVTM, CDR2 ANQGSEA. This CDR3 is built from 12 residues. CDR3 sequence reads: CSTAGQDYGYTF. As DNA, the CDR3 is TGCAGCACTGCGGGACAAGACTATGGCTACACCTTC. The full variable domain, rest sourced from reference TRBV29-1 and TRBJ1-2, is SAVISQKPSRDICQRGTSLTIQCQVDSQVTMMFWYRQQPGQSLTLIATANQGSEATYESGFVIDKFPISRPNLTFSTLTVSNMSPEDSSIYLCSTAGQDYGYTFGSGTRLTVV.

This clone was seen repeatedly, ten times or more. This sample includes further DNA sequences coding for the same CDR3. The chain couples TRBV7-9 to TRBJ1-5; D gene ambiguous. CDR1 SEHNR and CDR2 FQNEAQ come from the germline V gene (reference sequence). The CDR3 covers 13 residues. The V end lost 1 base, the J end lost 5 bases, and 6 bases lay between the germline ends. Written as DNA, the CDR3 is TGTGCCAGCAGCTTAGTTGGGGATCAGCCCCAGCATTTT. Amino acid sequence: CASSLVGDQPQHF.

The rearrangement uses TRBV5-5 and TRBJ1-2, with a tentative D call TRBD1 (5 bases). V was cut by 0 bases and J by 0 bases, with 12 bases left in between. This CDR3 has 16 residues. Per germline, CDR1 SGHKS and CDR2 YYEKEE (reference sequence). The CDR3 reads CASSLAITGANYGYTF. DNA for the CDR3: TGTGCCAGCAGCTTGGCCATAACAGGAGCTAACTATGGCTACACCTTC.

The chain uses TRBV5-1 and TRBJ2-5, with TRBD2 identical over 13 bases. Germline lookup yields CDR1 SGHRS and CDR2 YFSETQ. Trimming cost V 1 base and J 11 bases; bases outside gene matches: 5. The length of the CDR3 is 14 residues. The CDR3 nucleotides read TGCGCCAGCAGCTTGAGCGGACTAGCGGGGGAGCAGTACTTC. Translating it yields CASSLSGLAGEQYF.